A selection of T cell receptor beta chains follows, all from one sample in a study of cytomegalovirus exposure and HLA in healthy donors. TCRdb keeps only in-frame clones here, not all; method: immunoSEQ multiplex PCR. Seen in this sample are roughly 190,000 clones; the ten most common clones hold approximately 6.5%. The sequenced sample consisted of PBMCs. The receptors derive from a man aged 25 to 45 in good health and CMV-seronegative. Both conserved end residues are part of each CDR3. Fields, in order: D gene, V gene, J gene, CDR3 protein, CDR3 DNA. The D gene is left open where the match is weak.

d_call: .; v_call: TRBV7-9; j_call: TRBJ1-5; cdr3_aa: CASSPGGGHQPQHF; cdr3_nt: TGTGCCAGCAGCCCCGGCGGGGGTCATCAGCCCCAGCATTTT
d_call: TRBD1; v_call: TRBV27; j_call: TRBJ2-2; cdr3_aa: CASTAGQGNTGELFF; cdr3_nt: TGTGCCAGCACCGCGGGACAGGGGAACACCGGGGAGCTGTTTTTT
d_call: TRBD2; v_call: TRBV28; j_call: TRBJ2-3; cdr3_aa: CASSVSGSSTDTQYF; cdr3_nt: TGTGCCAGCAGCGTTAGCGGGAGTAGCACAGATACGCAGTATTTT
d_call: TRBD1; v_call: TRBV5-4; j_call: TRBJ1-4; cdr3_aa: CASSQRQSSRDRPNEKLFF; cdr3_nt: TGTGCCAGCAGCCAGAGGCAAAGCAGCCGGGACAGGCCTAATGAAAAACTGTTTTTT
d_call: .; v_call: TRBV5-6; j_call: TRBJ1-2; cdr3_aa: CASSLRHNFYGYTF; cdr3_nt: TGTGCCAGCAGCTTGCGACATAACTTCTATGGCTACACCTTC
d_call: .; v_call: TRBV11-3; j_call: TRBJ2-5; cdr3_aa: CASSLGGQVQETQYF; cdr3_nt: TGTGCCAGCAGCTTAGGGGGGCAAGTTCAAGAGACCCAGTACTTC
d_call: .; v_call: TRBV6-1; j_call: TRBJ1-5; cdr3_aa: CASTSSGGGQPQHF; cdr3_nt: TGTGCCAGCACCTCATCGGGAGGGGGTCAGCCCCAGCATTTT
d_call: .; v_call: TRBV27; j_call: TRBJ1-1; cdr3_aa: CASSLGPEVPEAFF; cdr3_nt: TGTGCCAGCAGTTTAGGCCCGGAGGTCCCTGAAGCTTTCTTT
d_call: TRBD1; v_call: TRBV7-2; j_call: TRBJ1-6; cdr3_aa: CASSPQGDNSPLHF; cdr3_nt: TGTGCCAGCAGCCCTCAGGGGGATAATTCACCCCTCCACTTT
d_call: TRBD2; v_call: TRBV5-1; j_call: TRBJ2-1; cdr3_aa: CASGSGVNGEQFF; cdr3_nt: TGCGCCAGCGGCAGCGGGGTAAACGGCGAGCAGTTCTTC
d_call: TRBD1; v_call: TRBV10-2; j_call: TRBJ1-1; cdr3_aa: CASSPRTGMNTEAFF; cdr3_nt: TGCGCCAGCAGTCCCCGGACAGGGATGAACACTGAAGCTTTCTTT
d_call: TRBD1; v_call: TRBV6-1; j_call: TRBJ1-6; cdr3_aa: CASREQGDSPLHF; cdr3_nt: TGTGCCAGCAGGGAACAGGGGGATTCACCCCTCCACTTT
d_call: TRBD2; v_call: TRBV10-2; j_call: TRBJ2-2; cdr3_aa: CASTTSGEGNTGELFF; cdr3_nt: TGCGCCAGCACGACTAGCGGAGAAGGGAACACCGGGGAGCTGTTTTTT
d_call: TRBD2; v_call: TRBV28; j_call: TRBJ2-7; cdr3_aa: CASSSGGPSYEQYF; cdr3_nt: TGTGCCAGCAGCAGCGGGGGACCCTCCTACGAGCAGTACTTC
d_call: TRBD1; v_call: TRBV6-5; j_call: TRBJ2-7; cdr3_aa: CASSYSGQGGYEQYF; cdr3_nt: TGTGCCAGCAGTTACTCCGGACAGGGCGGTTACGAGCAGTACTTC
d_call: .; v_call: TRBV9; j_call: TRBJ1-3; cdr3_aa: CVSRNRLGNTIYF; cdr3_nt: TGTGTTAGCCGGAACAGGTTGGGAAACACCATATATTTT
d_call: TRBD1; v_call: TRBV19; j_call: TRBJ1-2; cdr3_aa: CASRRVGAGGDYGYTF; cdr3_nt: TGTGCCAGTAGGCGAGTAGGGGCAGGGGGCGACTATGGCTACACCTTC
d_call: .; v_call: TRBV7-8; j_call: TRBJ2-5; cdr3_aa: CASSFTGQPQETQYF; cdr3_nt: TGTGCCAGCAGCTTCACCGGACAGCCCCAAGAGACCCAGTACTTC
d_call: TRBD1; v_call: TRBV30; j_call: TRBJ1-3; cdr3_aa: CAWSWDRGPSSAGNTIYF; cdr3_nt: TGTGCCTGGAGTTGGGACAGGGGGCCTTCATCTGCTGGAAACACCATATATTTT
d_call: TRBD1; v_call: TRBV28; j_call: TRBJ2-7; cdr3_aa: CASSFIGQGNYEQYF; cdr3_nt: TGTGCCAGCAGTTTTATCGGACAGGGGAACTACGAGCAGTACTTC
d_call: .; v_call: TRBV6-5; j_call: TRBJ2-7; cdr3_aa: CASSYSQVSYEQYF; cdr3_nt: TGTGCCAGCAGTTACTCCCAGGTTTCCTACGAGCAGTACTTC
d_call: .; v_call: TRBV21-1; j_call: TRBJ2-7; cdr3_aa: CASRLLPTGNYEQYF; cdr3_nt: TGTGCCAGCAGGCTGCTCCCGACAGGGAATTATGAGCAGTACTTC